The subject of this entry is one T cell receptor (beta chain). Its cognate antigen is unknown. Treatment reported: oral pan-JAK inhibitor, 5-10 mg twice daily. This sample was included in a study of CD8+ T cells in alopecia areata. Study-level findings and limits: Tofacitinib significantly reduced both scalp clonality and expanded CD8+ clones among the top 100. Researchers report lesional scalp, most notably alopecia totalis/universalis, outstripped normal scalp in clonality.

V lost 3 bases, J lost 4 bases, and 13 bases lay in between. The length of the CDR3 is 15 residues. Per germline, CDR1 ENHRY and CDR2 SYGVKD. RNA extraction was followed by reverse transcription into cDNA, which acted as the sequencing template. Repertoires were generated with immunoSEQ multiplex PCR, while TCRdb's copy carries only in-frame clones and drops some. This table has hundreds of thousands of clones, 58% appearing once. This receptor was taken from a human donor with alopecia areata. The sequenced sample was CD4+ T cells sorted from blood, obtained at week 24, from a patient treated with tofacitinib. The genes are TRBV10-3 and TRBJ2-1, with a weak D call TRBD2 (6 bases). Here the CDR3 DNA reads TGTGCCATCAGTGAACGCGGGGCCCGGTACAATGAGCAGTTCTTC. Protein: CAISERGARYNEQFF.